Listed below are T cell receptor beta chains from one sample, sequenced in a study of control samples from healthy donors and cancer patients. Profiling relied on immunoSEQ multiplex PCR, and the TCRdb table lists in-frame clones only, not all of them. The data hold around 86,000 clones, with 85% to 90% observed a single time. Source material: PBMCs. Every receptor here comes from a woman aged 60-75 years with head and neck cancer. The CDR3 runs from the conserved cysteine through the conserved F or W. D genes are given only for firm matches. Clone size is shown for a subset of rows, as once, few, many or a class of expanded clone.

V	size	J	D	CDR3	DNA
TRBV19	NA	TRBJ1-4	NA	CASSIAEGGRNEKLFF	TGTGCCAGTAGTATAGCCGAGGGCGGTAGGAATGAAAAACTGTTTTTT
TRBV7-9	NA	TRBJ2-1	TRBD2	CASSLAGLAGENEQFF	TGTGCCAGCAGCTTAGCGGGACTAGCGGGAGAAAATGAGCAGTTCTTC
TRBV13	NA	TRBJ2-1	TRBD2	CASSQGLAGVFWGNEQFF	TGTGCCAGCAGCCAAGGACTAGCGGGAGTATTTTGGGGCAATGAGCAGTTCTTC
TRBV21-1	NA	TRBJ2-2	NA	CASSTQGRAGELFF	TGTGCCAGCAGCACCCAGGGTAGGGCCGGGGAGCTGTTTTTT
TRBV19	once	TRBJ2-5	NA	CASSDRLETQYF	TGTGCCAGTAGCGACCGTTTAGAGACCCAGTACTTC
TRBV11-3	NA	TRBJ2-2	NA	CASSLYGVNTGELFF	TGTGCCAGCAGCTTATACGGCGTAAACACCGGGGAGCTGTTTTTT
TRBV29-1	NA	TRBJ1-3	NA	CSVSKGTGNTIYF	TGCAGCGTTTCCAAGGGCACTGGAAACACCATATATTTT
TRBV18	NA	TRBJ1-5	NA	CASSPDREGQPQHF	TGTGCCAGCTCACCCGATCGGGAAGGGCAGCCCCAGCATTTT
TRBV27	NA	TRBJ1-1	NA	CASSLRGGTEAFF	TGTGCCAGCAGTTTACGGGGCGGGACTGAAGCTTTCTTT
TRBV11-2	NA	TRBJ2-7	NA	CASSLERNSYEQYF	TGTGCCAGCAGCTTAGAGCGGAACTCCTACGAGCAGTACTTC
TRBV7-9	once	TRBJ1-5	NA	CASSLDSRGQPQHF	TGTGCCAGCAGCTTAGATAGTAGAGGTCAGCCCCAGCATTTT
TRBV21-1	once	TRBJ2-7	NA	CASSNFRVYYEQYF	TGTGCCAGCAGCAATTTCCGGGTGTACTACGAGCAGTACTTC
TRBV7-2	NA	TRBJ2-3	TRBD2	CASSLGAGRGTGTDTQYF	TGTGCCAGCAGCTTAGGGGCGGGGAGGGGAACGGGCACAGATACGCAGTATTTT
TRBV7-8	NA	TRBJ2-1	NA	CASSLWGLNEQFF	TGTGCCAGCAGCTTATGGGGTCTTAATGAGCAGTTCTTC
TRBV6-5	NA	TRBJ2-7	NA	CASRSGTWPYEQYF	TGTGCCAGCAGGTCCGGGACATGGCCCTACGAGCAGTACTTC
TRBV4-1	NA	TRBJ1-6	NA	CASSQDPRGTDNSPLHF	TGCGCCAGCAGCCAAGACCCTAGAGGGACTGATAATTCACCCCTCCACTTT
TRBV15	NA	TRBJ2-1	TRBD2	CATSRDELAGEIEQFF	TGTGCCACCAGCAGAGATGAACTAGCGGGAGAAATTGAGCAGTTCTTC
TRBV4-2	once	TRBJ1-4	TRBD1	CASSQGDRGEEKLFF	TGTGCCAGCAGCCAAGGGGACAGGGGCGAGGAAAAACTGTTTTTT
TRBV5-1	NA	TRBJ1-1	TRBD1	CASSSISRQGAWNTEAFF	TGCGCCAGCAGCTCTATAAGCCGACAGGGGGCCTGGAACACTGAAGCTTTCTTT
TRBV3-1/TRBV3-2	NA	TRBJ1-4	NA	CASSQAIRVNEKLFF	TGTGCCAGCAGCCAAGCAATCCGGGTTAATGAAAAACTGTTTTTT
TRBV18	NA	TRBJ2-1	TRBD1	CASSPPKGQGNNEQFF	TGTGCCAGCTCACCACCGAAGGGACAGGGAAACAATGAGCAGTTCTTC
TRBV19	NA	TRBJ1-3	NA	CASSIAASGNTIYF	TGTGCCAGTAGTATAGCAGCGTCTGGAAACACCATATATTTT
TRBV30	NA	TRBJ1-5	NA	CAGRQDNQPQHF	TGTGCCGGTAGACAGGACAATCAGCCCCAGCATTTT
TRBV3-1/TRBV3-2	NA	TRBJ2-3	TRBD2	CASSLTSVTDTQYF	TGTGCCAGCAGTCTTACTAGCGTTACCGATACGCAGTATTTT
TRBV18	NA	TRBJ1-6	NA	CASSPGDGYNSPLHF	TGTGCCAGCTCACCAGGGGACGGCTATAATTCACCCCTCCACTTT
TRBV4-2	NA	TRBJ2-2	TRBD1	CASSQNQQGGDTGELFF	TGTGCCAGCAGCCAAAATCAACAGGGGGGTGACACCGGGGAGCTGTTTTTT
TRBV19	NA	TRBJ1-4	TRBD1	CASSPWTGNNEKLFF	TGTGCCAGTAGTCCCTGGACAGGGAATAATGAAAAACTGTTTTTT
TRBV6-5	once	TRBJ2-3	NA	CASSYSGIGADTQYF	TGTGCCAGCAGTTATTCAGGGATCGGCGCAGATACGCAGTATTTT
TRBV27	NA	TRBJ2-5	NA	CASSLYLGQETQYF	TGTGCCAGCAGTCTTTATTTGGGCCAAGAGACCCAGTACTTC
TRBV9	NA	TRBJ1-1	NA	CASSPHRTANTEAFF	TGTGCCAGCAGCCCCCACCGGACAGCGAACACTGAAGCTTTCTTT
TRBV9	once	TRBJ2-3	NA	CASSVVERATDTQYF	TGTGCCAGCAGCGTAGTTGAGCGAGCCACAGATACGCAGTATTTT
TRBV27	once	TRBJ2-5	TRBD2	CASSSTSATRSTQYF	TGTGCCAGCAGTTCAACTAGCGCCACGAGGTCGACCCAGTACTTC
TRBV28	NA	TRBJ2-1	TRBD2	CASSLRGLAGVGSNNEQFF	TGTGCCAGCAGTTTAAGGGGACTAGCGGGAGTGGGGTCGAACAATGAGCAGTTCTTC
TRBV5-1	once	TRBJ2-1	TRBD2	CASSPSTSGIRDEQFF	TGCGCCAGCAGCCCATCTACTAGCGGGATTAGAGATGAGCAGTTCTTC
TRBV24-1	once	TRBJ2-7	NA	CATSDSSRGEQYF	TGTGCCACCAGTGATAGCAGCAGGGGCGAGCAGTACTTC
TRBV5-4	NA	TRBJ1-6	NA	CASSLKGLYNSPLHF	TGTGCCAGCAGCTTAAAAGGCCTGTATAATTCACCCCTCCACTTT
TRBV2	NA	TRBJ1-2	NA	CASKASTDYGYTF	TGTGCCAGCAAAGCGAGCACCGACTATGGCTACACCTTC
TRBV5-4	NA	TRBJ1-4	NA	CASSSARGGLEKLFF	TGTGCCAGCAGCTCTGCGAGAGGGGGTCTCGAAAAACTGTTTTTT
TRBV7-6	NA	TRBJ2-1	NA	CASSQGGGHSYNEQFF	TGTGCCAGCAGCCAGGGGGGCGGACACTCCTACAATGAGCAGTTCTTC
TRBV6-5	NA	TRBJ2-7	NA	CASSYSFRSSYEQYF	TGTGCCAGCAGTTACTCGTTCCGGAGCTCCTACGAGCAGTACTTC
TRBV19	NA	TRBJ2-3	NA	CASSIDRADTQYF	TGTGCCAGTAGTATAGATCGCGCAGATACGCAGTATTTT
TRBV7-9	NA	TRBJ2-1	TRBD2	CASSYTSGGYNEQFF	TGTGCCAGCAGTTACACTAGCGGGGGCTACAATGAGCAGTTCTTC
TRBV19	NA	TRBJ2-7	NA	CASSIDWGSYEQYF	TGTGCCAGTAGTATAGATTGGGGCTCCTACGAGCAGTACTTC
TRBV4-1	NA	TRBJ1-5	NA	CASSQANRAVGSQPQHF	TGCGCCAGCAGCCAAGCCAACCGGGCCGTGGGTTCTCAGCCCCAGCATTTT
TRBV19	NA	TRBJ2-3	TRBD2	CASSMGGLAGGHTQYF	TGTGCCAGTAGTATGGGGGGACTAGCGGGAGGGCATACGCAGTATTTT
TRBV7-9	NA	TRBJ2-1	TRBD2	CARTSGQNNEQFF	TGTGCCAGGACTAGCGGGCAAAACAATGAGCAGTTCTTC
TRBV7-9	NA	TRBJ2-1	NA	CASNTRARIYNEQFF	TGTGCCAGCAACACCAGGGCTAGAATCTACAATGAGCAGTTCTTC
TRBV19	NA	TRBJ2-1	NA	CASSISGGGPYNEQFF	TGTGCCAGTAGTATTTCTGGTGGCGGGCCTTACAATGAGCAGTTCTTC
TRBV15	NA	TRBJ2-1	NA	CAASRGSRNYNEQFF	TGTGCCGCCAGCAGAGGTTCACGGAACTACAATGAGCAGTTCTTC
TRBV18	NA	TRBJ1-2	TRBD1	CASSRGTGVYGYTF	TGTGCCAGCTCCCGAGGGACAGGGGTCTATGGCTACACCTTC
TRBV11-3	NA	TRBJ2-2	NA	CASSSGVGVTGELFF	TGTGCCAGCAGCTCGGGCGTAGGGGTCACCGGGGAGCTGTTTTTT
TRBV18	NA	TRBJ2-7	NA	CASSPTGLSHEQYF	TGTGCCAGCTCACCAACCGGACTCAGCCACGAGCAGTACTTC
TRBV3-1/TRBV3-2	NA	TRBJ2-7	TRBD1	CASRHGTGNGEQYF	TGTGCCAGCAGACACGGGACAGGAAACGGCGAGCAGTACTTC
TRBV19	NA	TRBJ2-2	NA	CASSAQRNTGELFF	TGTGCCAGTAGTGCACAAAGGAACACCGGGGAGCTGTTTTTT
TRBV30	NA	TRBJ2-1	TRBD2	CAWGALAGVEQFF	TGTGCCTGGGGCGCTCTAGCGGGAGTTGAGCAGTTCTTC